What follows are 21 T cell receptor beta chains derived from one specimen sequenced in a study of shared clonotypes between healthy human individuals. The data were produced by immunoSEQ multiplex PCR, yet TCRdb's version contains in-frame clones alone and is incomplete. The table has around 1.4 million clones, 98% to 99% seen once; the top ten hold approximately 0.38%. The sample taken for sequencing was naive CD4+ T cells sorted from blood. The sample's subset: CD45RA+ positively selected. Receptors originate from a young man in good health.

The chain employs TRBV13 and TRBJ1-5, with 8 bases lining up with TRBD1. Trimming cost V 4 bases and J 0 bases; bases outside gene matches: 8. Germline CDR1 reads PRHDT; CDR2 reads FYEKMQ (reference sequence). The CDR3 runs 17 residues. For the CDR3, the DNA is TGTGCCAGCAGCTCTAATCCGACAGGGGATAGCAATCAGCCCCAGCATTTT. Translated: CASSSNPTGDSNQPQHF.

With respect to this clone: One end of the junction fails to match germline, which may point to a read error. The gene calls are TRBV11-3 and TRBJ2-7; D call uncertain. Germline V gene sequence: CDR1 SGHNT, CDR2 YENEEA. The CDR3 has 13 residues. The CDR3 is CASRGPGSSEQYF. In DNA, the CDR3 is TGTGCCAGCAGGGGTCCAGGATCCTCCGAGCAGTACTTC.

V usage is TRBV9 and J usage is TRBJ1-3; D not certain. CDR1 is SGDLS and CDR2 is YYNGEE in the germline V gene. This CDR3 has 14 residues. V was clipped by 1 base and J by 4 bases, with 9 bases between them. In nucleotides, the CDR3 is TGTGCCAGCAGCGTAACACATTTGGGAAACACCATATATTTT. Protein sequence: CASSVTHLGNTIYF.

The V gene is TRBV10-3, the J gene TRBJ2-5, with TRBD2 matching over 10 bases. The germline V gene has CDR1 ENHRY and CDR2 SYGVKD. CDR3 size: 16 residues. V lost 4 bases, J lost 5 bases, and 10 bases stayed unmatched. The CDR3 DNA reads as TGTGCCATCAGTGTCGTGGCTAGCGGGAGTCCGGAGACCCAGTACTTC. Amino acid sequence: CAISVVASGSPETQYF.

The chain links TRBV5-4 to TRBJ2-2, with TRBD2 matching over 16 bases. V lost 4 bases and J lost 9; bases outside the gene matches: 6. CDR3 length: 16 residues. CDR1 is SGHNT, CDR2 YYREEE, per germline (reference sequence). CDR3 nucleotide sequence: TGTGCCAGCAGCATCGGGACTAGCGGGAGGGAAAGGGAGCTGTTTTTT. Protein sequence: CASSIGTSGRERELFF. The entire variable domain, with the rest obtained from reference TRBV5-4 and TRBJ2-2, is as follows: ETGVTQSPTHLIKTRGQQVTLRCSSQSGHNTVSWYQQALGQGPQFIFQYYREEENGRGNFPPRFSGLQFPNYSSELNVNALELDDSALYLCASSIGTSGRERELFFGEGSRLTVL.

The V and J genes are TRBV28 and TRBJ2-1; D gene unclear. The CDR3 runs 12 residues. V shed 4 bases and J shed 9 bases, with 10 bases lying between them. Germline V gene data show CDR1 as MDHEN and CDR2 as SYDVKM. CDR3 in amino acids: CASSSLRSEQFF. CDR3 nucleotide sequence: TGTGCCAGCAGTTCCCTTCGTTCTGAGCAGTTCTTC.

The CDR3 sequence is CASSGWGGRGRDTQYF. The CDR3 region has the DNA TGTGCCAGCAGTGGCTGGGGAGGGAGGGGACGGGATACGCAGTATTTT. This chain connects TRBV6-1 to TRBJ2-3; TRBD2 agrees at 7 bases. Germline trimming cut 4 bases from V and 6 bases from J; bases unmatched to any gene: 13. This CDR3 spans 16 amino acids. Germline V gene sequence: CDR1 MNHNS, CDR2 SASEGT.

The V and J genes are TRBV10-2 and TRBJ1-3, with D possibly matching TRBD1 (5 bases). This CDR3 comprises 13 residues. CDR1 WSHSY and CDR2 SAAADI come from the germline V gene. Trimming cost V 6 bases and J 6 bases, with 12 bases left between them. The CDR3 region has the DNA TGCGCCAGCAGGGGGACGGCAGAAAACACCATATATTTT. Translation: CASRGTAENTIYF.

The rearrangement uses TRBV25-1 and TRBJ1-2; TRBD1 is a possible D gene (5 bases). Germline lookup yields CDR1 MGHDK and CDR2 SYGVNS. Trimming took 0 bases from V and 4 from J, leaving 21 bases between them. The CDR3 covers 18 residues. The CDR3, as DNA: TGTGCCAGCAGTGAATATTCTAAAGGGGCAGTAAGAGGCTATGGCTACACCTTC. Translation gives CASSEYSKGAVRGYGYTF.

The CDR3: CASSLGLGVLFSYNEQFF. CDR3 coding DNA: TGCGCCAGCAGCTTGGGTCTCGGAGTACTGTTCTCCTACAATGAGCAGTTCTTC. The chain uses TRBV5-1 and TRBJ2-1, with D uncertain. Germline CDR1 and CDR2: SGHRS and YFSETQ. CDR3 length: 18 residues. V shed 0 bases and J shed 0 bases, with 16 bases lying between them.

V gene TRBV5-8 combines with J gene TRBJ2-5, with 7 bases aligning to TRBD1. This CDR3 contains 14 residues. Germline V gene data show CDR1 as SGHTS and CDR2 as YDEGEE. The J segment lost 4 bases and the V segment lost 4 bases, leaving 7 bases of the junction unmatched. The CDR3 region has the DNA TGTGCCAGCAGCCGTGACAGGGATCGAGAGACCCAGTACTTC. Translated: CASSRDRDRETQYF.

The chain joins TRBV28 to TRBJ2-7; D might be TRBD1 or TRBD2, each matching 5 bases. Between the trimmed V and J ends, which lost 5 bases and 4 bases, there was a span of 15 bases. The CDR3 totals 14 residues. Germline CDR1 MDHEN, CDR2 SYDVKM. The CDR3 DNA sequence: TGTGCCAGCAGTGAAGGACGCTGGGGGTACGAGCAGTACTTC. Its protein product is CASSEGRWGYEQYF.

V is TRBV7-3 and J is TRBJ2-1; D remains ambiguous. CDR1 is SGHTA, CDR2 FQGTGA, per germline. This CDR3 is 13 amino acids long. The V end was cut by 2 bases, the J end by 8 bases, with 10 bases between. This CDR3 reads CASSLRPLHEQFF. The CDR3 DNA is TGTGCCAGCAGCTTACGACCTCTCCATGAGCAGTTCTTC.

V and J are TRBV2 and TRBJ1-2, with a possible D match to TRBD1 (5 bases). There are 16 residues in the CDR3. CDR1 and CDR2 from the germline V gene are SNHLY and FYNNEI. V lost 3 bases, J lost 4 bases, and 18 bases lay in between. The DNA for the CDR3 is TGTGCCAGCAGTGAGGTCCGGAGGGGCCTCTTCTATGGCTACACCTTC. It is translated as CASSEVRRGLFYGYTF. Together with reference TRBV2 and TRBJ1-2, the CDR3 gives the full variable domain: EPEVTQTPSHQVTQMGQEVILRCVPISNHLYFYWYRQILGQKVEFLVSFYNNEISEKSEIFDDQFSVERPDGSNFTLKIRSTKLEDSAMYFCASSEVRRGLFYGYTFGSGTRLTVV.

This chain connects TRBV19 to TRBJ1-5; D unresolved. The CDR3 has 15 residues. V was pared by 4 bases and J by 3 bases, with 13 bases between. Germline V gene sequence: CDR1 LNHDA, CDR2 SQIVND (reference sequence). CDR3 nucleotides: TGTGCCAGTAGTACATCCCAGCAACTCAATCAGCCCCAGCATTTT. Protein product: CASSTSQQLNQPQHF.

This chain uses TRBV5-1 with TRBJ2-3; D ambiguous. There are 18 residues in the CDR3. V lost 1 base and J 2 bases, leaving 20 bases between the germline ends. Germline assignment: CDR1 SGHRS and CDR2 YFSETQ. DNA of the CDR3: TGCGCCAGCAGCTTGCCCCATGACCAGGCGATAGACACAGATACGCAGTATTTT. As protein: CASSLPHDQAIDTDTQYF.

V and J are TRBV29-1 and TRBJ2-7; D remains ambiguous. This CDR3 comprises 12 residues. Germline V gene lookup returns CDR1 SQVTM and CDR2 ANQGSEA. The V gene lost 4 bases and the J gene lost 0 bases, with 7 bases spanning the gap. The CDR3 protein is CSVVKGSYEQYF. The CDR3 DNA is TGCAGCGTTGTGAAGGGCTCCTACGAGCAGTACTTC.

This clone was counted once. CDR3 sequence (DNA): TGTGCCAGCAGTGCGGGGGGCGTCTCGAACACCGGGGAGCTGTTTTTT. Its protein product is CASSAGGVSNTGELFF. The gene calls are TRBV9 and TRBJ2-2; 8 nucleotides agree with TRBD2. The germline gives CDR1 SGDLS, CDR2 YYNGEE. This CDR3 contains 16 residues. J was trimmed by 0 bases and V by 5 bases; bases with no gene match: 6.

This clone was recorded only once. In the same sample, other DNA sequences code for this CDR3. This chain connects TRBV4-3 to TRBJ1-2, with D perhaps TRBD1 (6 bases). The length of the CDR3 is 14 residues. V lost 0 bases to trimming and J lost 1 base, with 6 bases between them. Germline CDR1 reads LGHNA; CDR2 reads YSLEER. The CDR3 region is CASSQEGGNYGYTF. Here the CDR3 DNA reads TGCGCCAGCAGCCAAGAAGGGGGTAACTATGGCTACACCTTC.

This clone was recorded once. It is likely a read error, because the conserved phenylalanine at the end of the CDR3 is missing. The DNA is omitted, as the CDR3 cannot be located on it reliably, and the CDR3 follows TCRdb's listing. The V call is TRBV4-1, the J call TRBJ1-1. Ends included, the CDR3 has 16 residues. Germline CDR1 MGHRA, CDR2 YSYEKL. CDR3 amino acids: CASSQESQPRPEKTSI.

The V call is TRBV10-2, the J call TRBJ2-2; weak D call: TRBD1 (6 bases). The CDR3 spans 14 residues. Trimming pared 6 bases from V and 7 bases from J, leaving 15 bases between. Germline V gene data show CDR1 as WSHSY and CDR2 as SAAADI. CDR3 sequence (DNA): TGCGCCAGCAGAGATAGGGGGTTGGGCGGGGAGCTGTTTTTT. Its protein is CASRDRGLGGELFF.